This T cell receptor beta chain was documented in a study of spatial heterogeneity in lung cancer. Time point indicated: blood at routine non-recurrence follow-up after resection. This clonotype was recorded many times. Germline trimming cut 5 bases from V and 6 bases from J; bases unmatched to any gene: 8. CDR3 size: 14 residues. The germline CDR1 and CDR2 sequences are SGHTA and FQGTGA. TCRdb analysed the 5' RACE reads with MiXCR anew, one entry per CDR3 protein. The sample holds about 43,000 distinct CDR3 sequences; around 21% are singletons and the top ten take more than 7%. The TCR was taken from a female donor with early-stage non-small cell lung cancer. The V call is TRBV7-3, the J call TRBJ2-7, with TRBD2 identical over 9 bases. The sample was PBMCs, taken at follow-up. The CDR3 sequence: CASSLSGSLGEQYF. The CDR3 DNA sequence: TGTGCCAGCAGCCTTAGCGGGAGCTTGGGCGAGCAGTACTTC. The entire variable domain, with the rest obtained from reference TRBV7-3 and TRBJ2-7, is as follows: GAGVSQTPSNKVTEKGKYVELRCDPISGHTALYWYRQSLGQGPEFLIYFQGTGAADDSGLPNDRFFAVRPEGSVSTLKIQRTERGDSAVYLCASSLSGSLGEQYFGPGTRLTVT.